This TCR beta chain is drawn from a study of blood T cell repertoires in COVID-19 (dated by TCRdb to about 2020). As for the study more broadly: Samples from collaborators originated in the United States, Italy and Spain and spanned both the acute and convalescent phases of COVID-19. The prospective study material was composed of cDNA or gDNA derived from T cells, B-cell-depleted T cells, or PBMCs. Deeply sampled blood TCRbeta repertoires from subjects exposed to, actively infected with, or recovered from COVID-19 were included in the dataset. The repertoires were released in a freely available public database intended as a resource for research on the immune response to SARS-CoV-2. Samples were obtained from the ongoing ImmuneRACE study (first 160 participants) and from 1,254 subjects provided by 6 global collaborators. Nearly every sample came with metadata listing a de-identified subject ID, COVID-19 status, age in years and sex. Where available, HLA class I and class II types were obtained from metadata supplied by the sample provider rather than from assay-based typing.

TCRbeta CDR3 regions were amplified from genomic DNA using the immunoSEQ Assay, a bias-controlled multiplex PCR. Concerning the study's data processing: Nucleated cell counts per sample were estimated from amplification of reference gene primers within the assay. To quantify the absolute abundance of each unique TCRbeta CDR3 rearrangement, sequence reads were collapsed and filtered. For each sample, productive Simpson clonality was calculated as the square root of Simpson's diversity index over productive rearrangements. In its TCRdb copy, this immuneACCESS table keeps in-frame sequences only and misses some clones. Where compared with another copy, unresolved V genes explain less than half of these, and the others have no known cause. The DNA gave D and trimming, while V, J and clone size come from that table. The sample has about 230,000 clones on record, over 80% of them singletons. Under 3% of the sample lies in the top ten.

The CDR3 runs 17 amino acids, cysteine and phenylalanine included. Left in the record is the CDR3 DNA by itself, 51 bases read in frame from the first base. A distance of 12 bases separates the germline ends of V and J, which lose 0 bases and 0 bases respectively. CDR1 and CDR2 (KGHSH, LQKENI) derive from the germline V gene. The paper as a whole reports these results and caveats: The amount of clinical and demographic metadata varied by source and participant and was provided uncurated.

Comments on this clone: Its specific antigen is unknown. No much larger clonotype is one base removed from it; base qualities were not supplied.

Collaborating institutions collected whole blood in K2EDTA tubes following their own protocols. Collaborator samples were shipped for TCRbeta analysis as frozen whole blood, isolated PBMCs, or DNA extracted from either sample type. This receptor was taken from a woman in her 70s with active or convalescent COVID-19. The receptor chain draws on TRBV18 and TRBJ2-1; tentative D gene TRBD2, with 6 bases matching. The sequenced material came from peripheral blood. The CDR3: CASSPPQAGGSYNEQFF. The bases are TGTGCCAGCTCACCACCCCAAGCGGGCGGCTCCTACAATGAGCAGTTCTTC.